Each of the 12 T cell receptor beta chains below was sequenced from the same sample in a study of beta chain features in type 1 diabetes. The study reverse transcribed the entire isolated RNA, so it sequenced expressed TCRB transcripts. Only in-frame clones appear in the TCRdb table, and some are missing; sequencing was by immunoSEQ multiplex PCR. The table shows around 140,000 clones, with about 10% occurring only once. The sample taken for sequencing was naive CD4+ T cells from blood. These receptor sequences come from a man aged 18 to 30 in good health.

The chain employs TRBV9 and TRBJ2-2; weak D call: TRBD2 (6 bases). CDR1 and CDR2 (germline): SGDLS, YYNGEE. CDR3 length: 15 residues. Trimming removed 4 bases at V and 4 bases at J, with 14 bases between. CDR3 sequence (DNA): TGTGCCAGCAGCCCCCGCGGGGAAGGCACCGGGGAGCTGTTTTTT. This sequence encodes CASSPRGEGTGELFF.

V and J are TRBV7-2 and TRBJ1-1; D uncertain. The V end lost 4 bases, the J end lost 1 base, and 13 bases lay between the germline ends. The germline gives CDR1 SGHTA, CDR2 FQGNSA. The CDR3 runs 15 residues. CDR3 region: CASSSRGYRNTEAFF. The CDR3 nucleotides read TGTGCCAGCAGCTCACGTGGATACAGGAACACTGAAGCTTTCTTT.

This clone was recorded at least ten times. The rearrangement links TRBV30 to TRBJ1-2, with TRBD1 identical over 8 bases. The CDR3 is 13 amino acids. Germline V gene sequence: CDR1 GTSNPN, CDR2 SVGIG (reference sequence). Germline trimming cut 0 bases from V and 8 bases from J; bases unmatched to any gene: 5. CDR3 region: CAWSVRQGKGYTF. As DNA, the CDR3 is TGTGCCTGGAGTGTACGACAGGGGAAAGGCTACACCTTC.

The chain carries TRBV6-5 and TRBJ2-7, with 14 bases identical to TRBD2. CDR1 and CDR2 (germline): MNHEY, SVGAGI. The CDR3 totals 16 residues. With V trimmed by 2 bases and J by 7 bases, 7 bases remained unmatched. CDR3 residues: CASSYVGTSGSIEQYF. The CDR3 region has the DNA TGTGCCAGCAGTTACGTTGGGACTAGCGGGAGCATTGAGCAGTACTTC.

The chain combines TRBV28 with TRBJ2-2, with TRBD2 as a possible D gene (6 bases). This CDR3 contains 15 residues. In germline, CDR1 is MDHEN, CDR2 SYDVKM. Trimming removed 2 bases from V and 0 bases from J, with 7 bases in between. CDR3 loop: CASSLPGANTGELFF. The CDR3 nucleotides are TGTGCCAGCAGTTTACCGGGGGCGAACACCGGGGAGCTGTTTTTT.

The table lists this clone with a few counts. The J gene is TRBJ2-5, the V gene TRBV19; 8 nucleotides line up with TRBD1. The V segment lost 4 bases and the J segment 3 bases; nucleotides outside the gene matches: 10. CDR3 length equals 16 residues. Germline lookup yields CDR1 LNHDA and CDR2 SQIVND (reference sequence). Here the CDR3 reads CASSSQPPTGEETQYF. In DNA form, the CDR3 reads TGTGCCAGTAGTAGCCAGCCCCCGACAGGGGAAGAGACCCAGTACTTC.

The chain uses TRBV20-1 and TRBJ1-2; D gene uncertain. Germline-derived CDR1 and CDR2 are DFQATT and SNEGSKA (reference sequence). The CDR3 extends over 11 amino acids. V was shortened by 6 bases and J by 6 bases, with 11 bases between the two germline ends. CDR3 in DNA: TGCAGTGCCCCCGTTGTAGATGGCTACACCTTC. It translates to CSAPVVDGYTF.

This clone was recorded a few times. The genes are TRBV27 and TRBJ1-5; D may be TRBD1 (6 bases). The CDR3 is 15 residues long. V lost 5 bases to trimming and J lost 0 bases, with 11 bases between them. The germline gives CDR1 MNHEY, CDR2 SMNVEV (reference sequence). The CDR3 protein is CASSRGAISNQPQHF. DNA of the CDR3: TGTGCCAGCAGTCGGGGGGCGATTAGCAATCAGCCCCAGCATTTT.

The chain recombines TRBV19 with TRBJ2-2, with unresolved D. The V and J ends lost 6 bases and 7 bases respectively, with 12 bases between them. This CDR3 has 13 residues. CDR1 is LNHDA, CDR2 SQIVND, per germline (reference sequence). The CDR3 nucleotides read TGTGCCAGTAGCTTGCGCGGTGGCGGGGAGCTGTTTTTT. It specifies CASSLRGGGELFF.

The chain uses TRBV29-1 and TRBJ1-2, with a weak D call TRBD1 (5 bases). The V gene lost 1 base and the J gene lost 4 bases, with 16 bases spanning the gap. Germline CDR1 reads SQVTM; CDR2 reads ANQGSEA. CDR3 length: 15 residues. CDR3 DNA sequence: TGCAGCGTTGAAGTGTCAGACAGCGAGATCTATGGCTACACCTTC. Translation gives CSVEVSDSEIYGYTF.

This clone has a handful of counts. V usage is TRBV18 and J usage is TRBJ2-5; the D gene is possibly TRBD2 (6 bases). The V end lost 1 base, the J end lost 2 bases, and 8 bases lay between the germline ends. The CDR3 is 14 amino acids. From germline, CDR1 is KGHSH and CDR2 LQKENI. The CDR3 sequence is CASSPRREQETQYF. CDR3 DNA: TGTGCCAGCTCACCACGGAGGGAGCAAGAGACCCAGTACTTC.

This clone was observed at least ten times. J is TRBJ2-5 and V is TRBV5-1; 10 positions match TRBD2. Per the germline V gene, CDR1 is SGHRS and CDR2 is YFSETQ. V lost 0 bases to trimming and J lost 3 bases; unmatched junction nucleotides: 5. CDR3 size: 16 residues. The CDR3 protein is CASSLESLAGEETQYF. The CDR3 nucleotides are TGCGCCAGCAGCTTGGAATCGCTAGCGGGGGAAGAGACCCAGTACTTC.